Listed below are T cell receptor beta chains from one sample, sequenced in a study of OX40 agonist ivuxolimab in advanced cancers. Method: immunoSEQ multiplex PCR; TCRdb's copy keeps in-frame clones and lacks some. Of around 60,000 clones listed, about 88% were seen once; the top ten hold approximately 0.67%. This specimen was CD4+ or CD8+ T cells sorted from blood, taken in a trial of the OX40 agonist ivuxolimab. The receptors were gathered from an adult with an advanced solid tumor such as melanoma, head and neck, liver or kidney cancer. Both conserved end residues are part of each CDR3. A D gene is named only where the DNA matches it firmly. Clone size appears in some rows only: once, few, many, or a class for an expanded clone.

size | J | D | V | DNA | CDR3
- | TRBJ2-7 | TRBD1 | TRBV19 | TGTGCCAGTAGTATGGGGGACAGGGGGATCTACGAGCAGTACTTC | CASSMGDRGIYEQYF
- | TRBJ1-5 | - | TRBV6-1 | TGTGCCAGCAGTGAACAGGCAGGCCGCAATCAGCCCCAGCATTTT | CASSEQAGRNQPQHF
once | TRBJ1-4 | TRBD1 | TRBV5-1 | TGCGCCAGCAGAGACAGGGATAATGAAAAACTGTTTTTT | CASRDRDNEKLFF
once | TRBJ2-7 | - | TRBV7-2 | TGTGCCAGCAGCTTACGGTGGGCTTACGAGCAGTACTTC | CASSLRWAYEQYF
- | TRBJ1-1 | TRBD1 | TRBV7-8 | TGTGCCAGCAGCTTATTAGCGTCAGGGGGAGGGGCTTTCTTT | CASSLLASGGGAFF
- | TRBJ2-7 | - | TRBV6-9 | TGTGCCAGCAGCTTCCTGGGGGAGCAGTACTTC | CASSFLGEQYF
- | TRBJ1-5 | - | TRBV28 | TGTGCCAGCAGTCGTTATCAGCCCCAGCATTTT | CASSRYQPQHF
- | TRBJ1-1 | TRBD1 | TRBV29-1 | TGCAGCGTGAGGACAGGGGGGAACACTGAAGCTTTCTTT | CSVRTGGNTEAFF
- | TRBJ1-5 | - | TRBV11-2 | TGTGCCAGCAGTCTTGGACTGAGCAATCAGCCCCAGCATTTT | CASSLGLSNQPQHF
- | TRBJ2-7 | TRBD1 | TRBV18 | TGTGCCAGCTCACCCCCGACAGGGACCTACGAGCAGTACTTC | CASSPPTGTYEQYF
- | TRBJ2-3 | TRBD1 | TRBV29-1 | TGCAGCGTACCACAGGGGGCAGGGACAGATACGCAGTATTTT | CSVPQGAGTDTQYF
- | TRBJ2-3 | TRBD1 | TRBV5-1 | TGCGCCAGCAGCTTGTTCTTCGGACAGGGGAGAACAGATACGCAGTATTTT | CASSLFFGQGRTDTQYF
- | TRBJ2-7 | TRBD2 | TRBV29-1 | TGCAGCGTTGTGGCTAGCGGGAGAGGTGAGCAGTACTTC | CSVVASGRGEQYF
- | TRBJ1-1 | - | TRBV6-6 | TGTGCCAGCAGTTACTTGGGGGGTAGCGACACTGAAGCTTTCTTT | CASSYLGGSDTEAFF
- | TRBJ2-3 | - | TRBV29-1 | TGCAGCGCTCCCTACGAAGCGGGCACAGATACGCAGTATTTT | CSAPYEAGTDTQYF
- | TRBJ1-2 | - | TRBV28 | TGTGCCAGCAGTTTGTACACAGATGGCTACACCTTC | CASSLYTDGYTF
- | TRBJ2-1 | - | TRBV9 | TGTGCCAGCAGCCCCCGGGACCGCTCCTACAATGAGCAGTTCTTC | CASSPRDRSYNEQFF
once | TRBJ1-3 | - | TRBV5-4 | TGTGCCAGCAGCTTGACGGGAAGCCCTAGCTCTGGAAACACCATATATTTT | CASSLTGSPSSGNTIYF
- | TRBJ1-5 | - | TRBV28 | TGTGCCAGCAGTTTAGGAGCCGATAGCAATCAGCCCCAGCATTTT | CASSLGADSNQPQHF
- | TRBJ2-1 | - | TRBV28 | TGTGCCAGCAGTTTGGGCGGGAACTCCTACAATGAGCAGTTCTTC | CASSLGGNSYNEQFF
- | TRBJ1-1 | - | TRBV9 | TGTGCCAGCAGCGTAGAAGCGAACACTGAAGCTTTCTTT | CASSVEANTEAFF
- | TRBJ1-3 | - | TRBV2 | TGTGCCAGCAGTGAAGAGGGTCAGCGCACCTCTGGAAACACCATATATTTT | CASSEEGQRTSGNTIYF
- | TRBJ2-3 | TRBD2 | TRBV19 | TGTGCCAGTAGGTCCCTGAGCGGGAGGGCCGGGAATACGCAGTATTTT | CASRSLSGRAGNTQYF
- | TRBJ1-5 | - | TRBV7-3 | TGTGCCAGCAGTTCGAACCGGGACCTAAGAAGGGGCAATCAGCCCCAGCATTTT | CASSSNRDLRRGNQPQHF
- | TRBJ2-1 | - | TRBV18 | TGTGCCAGCTCACCACCACAGGGAAGGAATGAGCAGTTCTTC | CASSPPQGRNEQFF
- | TRBJ1-1 | - | TRBV7-2 | TGTGCCAGCAGGATGGGGTGGGTAGCTTTCTTT | CASRMGWVAFF
- | TRBJ2-1 | - | TRBV29-1 | TGCAGCGGCATACAGGGTTCGGATGAGCAGTTCTTC | CSGIQGSDEQFF
- | TRBJ1-4 | - | TRBV18 | TGTGCCAGCTCACCAGGGGCAACTAATGAAAAACTGTTTTTT | CASSPGATNEKLFF
- | TRBJ2-3 | TRBD1 | TRBV19 | TGTGCCACAAGGGACAGGGGAATCACAGATACGCAGTATTTT | CATRDRGITDTQYF
- | TRBJ2-5 | - | TRBV5-1 | TGCGCCAGCAGCTTTGAAAGGGCGTGGGAAGAGACCCAGTACTTC | CASSFERAWEETQYF
- | TRBJ2-1 | TRBD2 | TRBV5-3 | TGTGCCAGAAGCTTTTTCTCGGGAGGCCACAATGAGCAGTTCTTC | CARSFFSGGHNEQFF
once | TRBJ1-3 | - | TRBV29-1 | TGCAGCGGACAGAGCTCTGGAAACACCATATATTTT | CSGQSSGNTIYF
- | TRBJ1-4 | - | TRBV28 | TGTGCCAGCAGTCCAGGGGACGAGCAAAAACTGTTTTTT | CASSPGDEQKLFF
few | TRBJ2-2 | TRBD2 | TRBV6-1 | TGTGCCAGCCTCCGGATAGCGGGAACCGCCGGGGAGCTGTTTTTT | CASLRIAGTAGELFF
- | TRBJ2-1 | TRBD2 | TRBV7-9 | TGTGCCAGCAGCATCCAACTAGCGGGGAAGTACAATGAGCAGTTCTTC | CASSIQLAGKYNEQFF
- | TRBJ1-1 | - | TRBV30 | TGTGCCTGGAACCGTCTGAACACTGAAGCTTTCTTT | CAWNRLNTEAFF
few | TRBJ2-2 | TRBD1 | TRBV19 | TGTGCCAGTATTCCGGACAGGGCGAGAACCGGGGAGCTGTTTTTT | CASIPDRARTGELFF
- | TRBJ1-4 | - | TRBV6-1 | TGTGCCAGCAACCCGGGGGCAGTTGAAAAACTGTTTTTT | CASNPGAVEKLFF
once | TRBJ1-2 | TRBD1 | TRBV19 | TGTGCCAGTAGGAGACCAGGGGGCCGCTCCCATGGCTACACCTTC | CASRRPGGRSHGYTF
- | TRBJ1-4 | TRBD1 | TRBV15 | TGTGCCGTCCGGGACAGGGAAAGTGTTAATGAAAAACTGTTTTTT | CAVRDRESVNEKLFF
- | TRBJ2-3 | - | TRBV19 | TGTGCCAGTAGTATAGGACGGAGATTTAGCACAGATACGCAGTATTTT | CASSIGRRFSTDTQYF
few | TRBJ2-7 | - | TRBV11-2 | TGTGCCAGCAGCGAGGGCCTTTACGAGCAGTACTTC | CASSEGLYEQYF
- | TRBJ1-2 | TRBD1 | TRBV10-3 | TGTGCCATCAGTGGTACCTCACAGGGGAACTATGGCTACACCTTC | CAISGTSQGNYGYTF
- | TRBJ2-4 | - | TRBV4-1 | TGCGCCAGCAGCCAAGATCTGTGGGGGGCCAAAAACATTCAGTACTTC | CASSQDLWGAKNIQYF
- | TRBJ2-1 | TRBD1 | TRBV5-5 | TGTGCCAGCAGCAGCGGGACAGGGTCCGAAATATACAATGAGCAGTTCTTC | CASSSGTGSEIYNEQFF
- | TRBJ1-1 | - | TRBV27 | TGTGCCAGCAGTAAATCAAGAAACACTGAAGCTTTCTTT | CASSKSRNTEAFF
- | TRBJ2-5 | - | TRBV18 | TGTGCCAGCTCACCGTCGGGACAAGAGACCCAGTACTTC | CASSPSGQETQYF
- | TRBJ2-5 | - | TRBV6-5 | TGTGCCAGCAGTTACTCTCTGGACTATTTCCAAGAGACCCAGTACTTC | CASSYSLDYFQETQYF
- | TRBJ1-2 | - | TRBV28 | TGTGCCAGCAGTCTTCTCCAGGAGTACTATGGCTACACCTTC | CASSLLQEYYGYTF
- | TRBJ1-5 | TRBD1 | TRBV6-1 | TGTGCCAGCAGTGAAAGACAGGGCACCCCCTTAAATAGCAATCAGCCCCAGCATTTT | CASSERQGTPLNSNQPQHF